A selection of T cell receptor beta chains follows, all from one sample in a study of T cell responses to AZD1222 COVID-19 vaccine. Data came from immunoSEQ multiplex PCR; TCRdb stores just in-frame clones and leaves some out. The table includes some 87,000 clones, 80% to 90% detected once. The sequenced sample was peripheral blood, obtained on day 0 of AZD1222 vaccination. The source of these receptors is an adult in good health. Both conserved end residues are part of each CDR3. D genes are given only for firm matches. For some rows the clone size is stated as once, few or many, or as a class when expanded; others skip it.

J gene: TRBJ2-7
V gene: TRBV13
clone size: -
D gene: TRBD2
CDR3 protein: CASSSSLAGDYEQYF
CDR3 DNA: TGTGCCAGCAGCTCATCACTAGCGGGAGACTACGAGCAGTACTTC

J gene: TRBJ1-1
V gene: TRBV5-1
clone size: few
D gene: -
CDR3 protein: CASSLDGETEAFF
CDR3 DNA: TGCGCCAGCAGCTTGGACGGGGAAACTGAAGCTTTCTTT

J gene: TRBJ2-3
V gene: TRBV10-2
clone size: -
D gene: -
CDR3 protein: CASSEPTGPDTQYF
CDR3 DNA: TGCGCCAGCAGTGAGCCTACAGGGCCAGATACGCAGTATTTT

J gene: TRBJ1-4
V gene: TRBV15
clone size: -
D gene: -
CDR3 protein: CATSTSRTNEKLFF
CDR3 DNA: TGTGCCACCAGCACCAGCAGGACGAATGAAAAACTGTTTTTT

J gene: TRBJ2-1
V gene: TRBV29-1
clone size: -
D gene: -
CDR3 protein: CSVGDGLIGNEQFF
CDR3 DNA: TGCAGCGTTGGAGATGGGCTTATTGGCAATGAGCAGTTCTTC

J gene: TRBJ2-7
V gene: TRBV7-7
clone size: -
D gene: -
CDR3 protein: CASTFEGGDEQYF
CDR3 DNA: TGTGCCAGCACCTTTGAAGGCGGGGACGAGCAGTACTTC

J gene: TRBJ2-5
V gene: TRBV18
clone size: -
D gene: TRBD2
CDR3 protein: CASSPPRREGQETQYF
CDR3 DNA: TGTGCCAGCTCACCACCGCGCCGGGAGGGACAAGAGACCCAGTACTTC

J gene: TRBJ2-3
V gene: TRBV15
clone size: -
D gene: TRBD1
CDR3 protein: CATSRTGTGAPTDTQYF
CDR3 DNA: TGTGCCACCAGCAGAACCGGGACAGGGGCCCCCACAGATACGCAGTATTTT

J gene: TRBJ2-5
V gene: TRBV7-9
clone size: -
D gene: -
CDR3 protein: CASSLVGEETQYF
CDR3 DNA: TGTGCCAGCAGCTTAGTAGGGGAAGAGACCCAGTACTTC

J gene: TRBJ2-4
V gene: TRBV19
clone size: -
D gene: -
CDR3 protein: CATRHFTEAKNIQYF
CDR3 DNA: TGTGCCACACGACACTTTACAGAGGCCAAAAACATTCAGTACTTC

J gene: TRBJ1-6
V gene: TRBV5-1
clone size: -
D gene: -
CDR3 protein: CASSLDRDNSPLHF
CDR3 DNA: TGCGCCAGCAGCTTGGACAGGGATAATTCACCCCTCCACTTT

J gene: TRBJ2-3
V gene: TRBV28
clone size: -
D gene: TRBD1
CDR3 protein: CASSLDRGADTQYF
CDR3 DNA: TGTGCCAGCAGCCTCGACAGGGGTGCAGATACGCAGTATTTT

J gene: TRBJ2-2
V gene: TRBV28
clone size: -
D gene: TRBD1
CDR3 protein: CASSSHGTGFTGELFF
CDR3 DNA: TGTGCCAGCAGTTCCCACGGGACAGGGTTCACCGGGGAGCTGTTTTTT

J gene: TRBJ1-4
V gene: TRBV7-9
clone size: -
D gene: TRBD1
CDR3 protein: CASSLAGDRGDEKLFF
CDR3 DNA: TGTGCCAGCAGCTTAGCTGGGGACAGGGGGGATGAAAAACTGTTTTTT

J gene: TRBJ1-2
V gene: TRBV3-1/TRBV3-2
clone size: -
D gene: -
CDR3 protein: CASSPTGWGGYTF
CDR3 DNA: TGTGCCAGCAGCCCTACAGGGTGGGGTGGCTACACCTTC

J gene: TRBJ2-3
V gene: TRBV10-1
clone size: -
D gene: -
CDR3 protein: CASSPGLTDTQYF
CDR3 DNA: TGCGCCAGCAGCCCGGGACTCACAGATACGCAGTATTTT

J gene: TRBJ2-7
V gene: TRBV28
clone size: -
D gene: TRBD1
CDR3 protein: CASTPAPGTGVYYEQYF
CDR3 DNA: TGTGCCAGCACACCCGCCCCCGGGACAGGGGTTTACTACGAGCAGTACTTC

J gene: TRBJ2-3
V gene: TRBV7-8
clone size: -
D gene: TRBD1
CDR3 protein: CASSPWTGGTDTQYF
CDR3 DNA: TGTGCCAGCAGCCCCTGGACAGGGGGGACAGATACGCAGTATTTT

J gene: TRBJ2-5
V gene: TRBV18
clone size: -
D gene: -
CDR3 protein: CASSLAVYQETQYF
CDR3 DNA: TGTGCCAGCTCGCTAGCAGTGTACCAAGAGACCCAGTACTTC

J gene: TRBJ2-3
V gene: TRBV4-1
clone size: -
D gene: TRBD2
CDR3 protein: CASSLGLAGDPSTDTQYF
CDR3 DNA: TGCGCCAGCAGCCTCGGACTAGCGGGAGACCCTAGCACAGATACGCAGTATTTT

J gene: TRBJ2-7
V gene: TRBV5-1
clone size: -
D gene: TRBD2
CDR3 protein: CASSWAGTSGSPIYYEQYF
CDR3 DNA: TGCGCCAGCAGCTGGGCCGGGACTAGCGGGTCCCCAATCTACTACGAGCAGTACTTC

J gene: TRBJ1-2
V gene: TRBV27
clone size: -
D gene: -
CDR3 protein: CASSPTGLGYGYTF
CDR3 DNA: TGTGCCAGCAGTCCGACAGGCCTCGGCTATGGCTACACCTTC

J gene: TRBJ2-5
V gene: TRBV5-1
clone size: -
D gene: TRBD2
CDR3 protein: CASSFGTSGVVETQYF
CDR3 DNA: TGCGCCAGCAGCTTCGGGACTAGCGGAGTGGTAGAGACCCAGTACTTC

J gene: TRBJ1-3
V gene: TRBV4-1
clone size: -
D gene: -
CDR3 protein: CASSQGAGGANTIYF
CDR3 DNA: TGCGCCAGCAGCCAAGGGGCGGGGGGCGCGAACACCATATATTTT

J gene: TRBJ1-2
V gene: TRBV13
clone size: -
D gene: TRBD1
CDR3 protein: CASSLLTGTDGPFPYGYTF
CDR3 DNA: TGTGCCAGCAGCCTCTTAACCGGGACAGACGGCCCATTTCCCTATGGCTACACCTTC

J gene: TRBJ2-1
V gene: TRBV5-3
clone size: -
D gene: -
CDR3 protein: CARSFLLALGYNEQFF
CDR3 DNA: TGTGCCAGAAGCTTTTTGTTGGCGTTGGGTTACAATGAGCAGTTCTTC

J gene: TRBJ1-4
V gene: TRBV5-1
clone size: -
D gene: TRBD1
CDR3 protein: CASSLGTGREKLFF
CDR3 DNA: TGCGCCAGCAGCTTGGGGACAGGGCGGGAAAAACTGTTTTTT

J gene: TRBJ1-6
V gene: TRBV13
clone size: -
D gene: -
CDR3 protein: CASSQGTVNSPLHF
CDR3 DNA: TGTGCCAGCAGCCAAGGGACCGTGAATTCACCCCTCCACTTT

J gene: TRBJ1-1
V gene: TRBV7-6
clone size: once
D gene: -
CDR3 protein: CASSLARRMNTEAFF
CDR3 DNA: TGTGCCAGCAGCTTAGCCCGCCGGATGAACACTGAAGCTTTCTTT

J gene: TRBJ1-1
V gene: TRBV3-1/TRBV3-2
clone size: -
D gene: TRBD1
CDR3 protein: CASSDTGTANTEAFF
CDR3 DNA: TGTGCCAGCAGCGATACCGGGACAGCAAACACTGAAGCTTTCTTT

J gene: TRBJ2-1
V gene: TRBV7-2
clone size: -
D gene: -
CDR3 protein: CASRPSSYNEQFF
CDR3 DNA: TGTGCCAGCAGACCATCGAGTTACAATGAGCAGTTCTTC

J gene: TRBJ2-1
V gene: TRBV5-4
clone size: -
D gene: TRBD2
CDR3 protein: CASSLAGGVLNEQFF
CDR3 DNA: TGTGCCAGCAGCTTAGCGGGAGGAGTGTTGAATGAGCAGTTCTTC

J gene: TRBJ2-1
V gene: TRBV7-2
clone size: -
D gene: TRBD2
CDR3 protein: CASSLRGSTSGNEQFF
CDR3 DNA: TGTGCCAGCAGCCTTCGGGGTTCGACTAGCGGGAATGAGCAGTTCTTC

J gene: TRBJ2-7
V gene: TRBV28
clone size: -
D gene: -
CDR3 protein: CASSPPAGEGPEQYF
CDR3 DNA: TGTGCCAGCAGTCCCCCCGCCGGAGAGGGGCCCGAGCAGTACTTC

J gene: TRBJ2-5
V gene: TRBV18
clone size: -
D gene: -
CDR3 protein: CASSPNSRETQYF
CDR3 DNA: TGTGCCAGCTCACCGAACAGCCGGGAGACCCAGTACTTC

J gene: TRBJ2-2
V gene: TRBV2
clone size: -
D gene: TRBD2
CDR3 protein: CASSELAGNGELFF
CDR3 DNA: TGTGCCAGCAGTGAACTAGCGGGAAACGGGGAGCTGTTTTTT

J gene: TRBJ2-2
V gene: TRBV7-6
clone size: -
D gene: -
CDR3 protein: CASSQLGVGELFF
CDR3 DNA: TGTGCCAGCAGCCAGTTAGGGGTTGGGGAGCTGTTTTTT

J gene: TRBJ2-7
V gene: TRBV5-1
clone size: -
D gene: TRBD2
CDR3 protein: CASSPGLGLYF
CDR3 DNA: TGCGCCAGCAGCCCCGGACTAGGACTGTACTTC

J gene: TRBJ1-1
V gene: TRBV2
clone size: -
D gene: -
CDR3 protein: CASSVAENTEAFF
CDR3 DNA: TGTGCCAGCAGTGTCGCAGAGAACACTGAAGCTTTCTTT

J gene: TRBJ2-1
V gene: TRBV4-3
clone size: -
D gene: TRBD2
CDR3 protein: CASSQDSSGVSYNEQFF
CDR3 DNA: TGCGCCAGCAGCCAAGACAGTAGCGGGGTCTCCTACAATGAGCAGTTCTTC

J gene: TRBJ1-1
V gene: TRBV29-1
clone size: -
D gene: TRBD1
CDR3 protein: CSVAQGAQGNTEAFF
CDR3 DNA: TGCAGCGTCGCGCAGGGGGCGCAGGGGAACACTGAAGCTTTCTTT

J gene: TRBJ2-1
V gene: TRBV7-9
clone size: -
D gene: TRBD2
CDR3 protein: CASSPPTSGSSGEQFF
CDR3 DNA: TGTGCCAGCAGCCCTCCGACTAGCGGGAGCTCCGGTGAGCAGTTCTTC

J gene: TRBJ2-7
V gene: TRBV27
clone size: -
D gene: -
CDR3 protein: CASIGLTSYEQYF
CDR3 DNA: TGTGCCAGTATCGGACTAACCTCCTACGAGCAGTACTTC

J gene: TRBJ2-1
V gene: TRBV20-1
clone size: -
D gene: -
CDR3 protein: CSATLGDEQFF
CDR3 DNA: TGCAGTGCCACTCTAGGGGATGAGCAGTTCTTC

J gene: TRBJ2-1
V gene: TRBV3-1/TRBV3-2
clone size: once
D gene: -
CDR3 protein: CASSQEGFRYNEQFF
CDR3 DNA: TGTGCCAGCAGCCAAGAGGGGTTCAGGTACAATGAGCAGTTCTTC

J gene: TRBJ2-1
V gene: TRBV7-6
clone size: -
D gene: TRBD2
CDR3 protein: CASSLDGGLPNNEQFF
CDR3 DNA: TGTGCCAGCAGCTTAGACGGGGGACTACCGAACAATGAGCAGTTCTTC

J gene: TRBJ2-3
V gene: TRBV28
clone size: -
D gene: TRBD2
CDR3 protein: CASNLAGGPNTQYF
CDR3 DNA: TGTGCCAGCAATCTAGCGGGAGGGCCTAATACGCAGTATTTT

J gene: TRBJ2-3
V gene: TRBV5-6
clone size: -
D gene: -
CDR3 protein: CASSLQGVRGTDTQYF
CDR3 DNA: TGTGCCAGCAGCTTGCAAGGCGTGAGGGGCACAGATACGCAGTATTTT

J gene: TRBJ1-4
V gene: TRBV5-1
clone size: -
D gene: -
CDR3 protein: CASSLGLVTDNEKLFF
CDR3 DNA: TGCGCCAGCAGCTTGGGTTTAGTGACAGACAATGAAAAACTGTTTTTT

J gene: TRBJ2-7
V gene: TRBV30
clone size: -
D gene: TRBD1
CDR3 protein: CAWRGTGGMGEQYF
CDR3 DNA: TGTGCCTGGAGGGGGACAGGGGGCATGGGGGAGCAGTACTTC

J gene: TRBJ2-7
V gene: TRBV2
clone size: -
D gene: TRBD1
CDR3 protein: CASRGDRTSYEQYF
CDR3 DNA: TGTGCCAGCAGGGGGGACAGGACCTCTTACGAGCAGTACTTC

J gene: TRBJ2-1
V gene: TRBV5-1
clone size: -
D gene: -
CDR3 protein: CASSPGVAGNEQFF
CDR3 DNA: TGCGCCAGCAGCCCCGGGGTAGCTGGCAATGAGCAGTTCTTC

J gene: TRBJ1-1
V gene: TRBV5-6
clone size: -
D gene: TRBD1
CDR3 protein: CASSSTGEDTEAFF
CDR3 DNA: TGTGCCAGCAGCTCGACAGGGGAGGACACTGAAGCTTTCTTT

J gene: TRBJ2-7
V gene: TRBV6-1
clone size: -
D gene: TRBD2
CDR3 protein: CASSDGLAEVF
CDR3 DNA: TGTGCCAGCAGTGACGGACTAGCGGAGGTATTC

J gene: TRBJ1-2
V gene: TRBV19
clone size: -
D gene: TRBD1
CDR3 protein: CASSIPGTDYGYTF
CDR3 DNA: TGTGCCAGTAGTATTCCCGGGACAGATTATGGCTACACCTTC

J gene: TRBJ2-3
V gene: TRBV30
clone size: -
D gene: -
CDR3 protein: CAWTTGGSGTDTQYF
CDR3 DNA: TGTGCCTGGACTACCGGGGGTAGCGGCACAGATACGCAGTATTTT

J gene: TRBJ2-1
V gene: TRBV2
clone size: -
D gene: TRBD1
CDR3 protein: CASSWGTGDEQFF
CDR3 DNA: TGTGCCAGCAGTTGGGGGACAGGGGATGAGCAGTTCTTC

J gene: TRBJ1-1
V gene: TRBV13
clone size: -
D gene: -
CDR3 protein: CASSSYRYPEAFF
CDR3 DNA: TGTGCCAGCAGCTCATACAGGTACCCTGAAGCTTTCTTT

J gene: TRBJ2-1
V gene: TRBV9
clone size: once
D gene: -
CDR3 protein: CASSVGVTDAHNEQFF
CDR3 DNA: TGTGCCAGCAGCGTAGGCGTTACCGACGCCCACAATGAGCAGTTCTTC